Below are 18 T cell receptor beta chains sequenced from a single sample in a study of identifying expanded T cells in peripheral blood. The method was immunoSEQ multiplex PCR; TCRdb's version includes in-frame clones alone and lacks a portion of them. Of about 130,000 clones listed, around 88% are singletons. Sequencing was performed on blood. These receptors came from a person between 18 and 70 years old in good health.

There are a few counts of this clone. The J gene is TRBJ2-7, the V gene TRBV5-6; tentatively, D is TRBD2 (5 bases). The CDR3 contains 13 residues. Germline values: CDR1 SGHDT, CDR2 YYEEEE. V lost 6 bases and J 0 bases, leaving 10 bases between the germline ends. For the CDR3, the DNA is TGTGCCAGCACACTGGGGAGCTCCTACGAGCAGTACTTC. This encodes CASTLGSSYEQYF.

Written as DNA, the CDR3 is TGTGCCAGCAGTTCCGCCGGGACAGGGGGAAGGGAGCAGTTCTTC. It specifies CASSSAGTGGREQFF. The chain has TRBV6-5 and TRBJ2-1; TRBD1 agrees at 11 bases. The CDR3 covers 15 residues. Germline V gene sequence: CDR1 MNHEY, CDR2 SVGAGI. Unmatched junction bases numbered 9, after V lost 4 bases and J lost 10 bases.

Details on this clone: At one boundary the junction diverges from the germline segment, which might be a read error. V is TRBV6-1 and J is TRBJ2-5; the D gene is possibly TRBD1 (6 bases). The germline V gene has CDR1 MNHNS and CDR2 SASEGT. CDR3 length: 15 amino acids. As DNA, the CDR3 is TGTGCCAGCAGAAGACCCGGACAGCCTCAAGGGACCCAGTACTTC. This gives the protein CASRRPGQPQGTQYF.

V is TRBV4-1 and J is TRBJ1-1, with D possibly matching TRBD1 (5 bases). The CDR3 covers 16 residues. V was shortened by 2 bases and J by 0 bases, with 13 bases between the two germline ends. Germline V gene sequence: CDR1 MGHRA, CDR2 YSYEKL. CDR3: CASSQTFAGMNTEAFF. The CDR3 nucleotides read TGCGCCAGCAGCCAAACCTTCGCAGGGATGAACACTGAAGCTTTCTTT.

The chain uses TRBV4-3 and TRBJ1-2; no definite D call. The CDR3 length is 15 residues. Germline loops: CDR1 LGHNA, CDR2 YSLEER. V gave up 4 bases and J gave up 6 bases, with 18 bases separating them. The DNA of the CDR3 is TGCGCCAGCAGCCGCCGGCCTGCCTATAAGGATGGCTACACCTTC. Its translation is CASSRRPAYKDGYTF.

The V gene is TRBV28, the J gene TRBJ1-2, with TRBD1 matching over 10 bases. The CDR3 length is 15 residues. J gave up 6 bases and V 3 bases, and 7 bases lay outside the gene matches. The germline V gene has CDR1 MDHEN and CDR2 SYDVKM. The DNA for the CDR3 is TGTGCCAGCAGTTTTCAAACGGGACAGGGGAATGGCTACACCTTC. Translation gives CASSFQTGQGNGYTF.

The chain carries TRBV9 and TRBJ2-3; a weak D match, TRBD2 (5 bases). The CDR3 contains 15 residues. Trimming left V 4 bases short and J 4 bases short, with 16 bases between. CDR1 and CDR2 (germline): SGDLS, YYNGEE. The CDR3 DNA reads TGTGCCAGCAGCCTAGCCCCCTTAGCTGCAGATACGCAGTATTTT. It specifies CASSLAPLAADTQYF.

The chain combines TRBV19 with TRBJ2-7; no definite D call. The CDR3 sequence is 13 residues long. CDR1 is LNHDA, CDR2 SQIVND, per germline (reference sequence). Between the trimmed V and J ends, which lost 6 bases and 3 bases, there was a span of 12 bases. CDR3 sequence (DNA): TGTGCCAGTAGCGAACAGTTAAACTACGAGCAGTACTTC. Translating it yields CASSEQLNYEQYF.

The V gene is TRBV7-2, the J gene TRBJ2-2; TRBD2 might be the D (6 bases). The CDR3 runs 19 residues. V gave up 2 bases and J gave up 4 bases, with 23 bases separating them. The germline V gene has CDR1 SGHTA and CDR2 FQGNSA. The CDR3 loop is CASSLKKPAGRSSTGELFF. The CDR3 bases are TGTGCCAGCAGCTTAAAAAAGCCTGCGGGACGGTCGAGCACCGGGGAGCTGTTTTTT.

The chain uses TRBV6-1 and TRBJ2-7; D is unclear. Germline V gene sequence: CDR1 MNHNS, CDR2 SASEGT. V was clipped by 7 bases and J by 6 bases, with 7 bases between them. The CDR3 covers 10 residues. CDR3 in amino acids: CASTKGEQYF. DNA for the CDR3: TGTGCCAGCACAAAAGGCGAGCAGTACTTC.

The J gene is TRBJ1-3, the V gene TRBV6-6; 7 nucleotides line up with TRBD1. The CDR3 extends over 16 amino acids. With V trimmed by 0 bases and J by 0 bases, 2 bases remained unmatched. CDR1 and CDR2 (germline): MNHNY, SVGAGI (reference sequence). CDR3 sequence: CASSYSGQNSGNTIYF. DNA for the CDR3: TGTGCCAGCAGTTACTCGGGACAGAACTCTGGAAACACCATATATTTT.

The chain has TRBV19 and TRBJ1-2, with a tentative D call TRBD1 (6 bases). The germline V gene encodes CDR1 LNHDA and CDR2 SQIVND (reference sequence). The CDR3 runs to 13 residues. Trimming removed 7 bases at V and 4 bases at J, with 13 bases between. This CDR3 reads CASTVDSSYGYTF. DNA of the CDR3: TGTGCCAGTACCGTGGACAGCTCCTATGGCTACACCTTC.

V is TRBV10-2 and J is TRBJ2-5, with 12 bases aligning to TRBD2. CDR1 and CDR2 from the germline V gene are WSHSY and SAAADI. The CDR3 extends over 13 amino acids. Trimming removed 8 bases from V and 5 bases from J; junction bases left unmatched: 3. The CDR3 here is CASLTSGSETQYF. The DNA of the CDR3 is TGCGCCAGCCTGACTAGCGGGAGTGAGACCCAGTACTTC.

The genes are TRBV5-1 and TRBJ1-4; D is undetermined. V was shortened by 0 bases and J by 4 bases, with 16 bases between the two germline ends. The germline V gene encodes CDR1 SGHRS and CDR2 YFSETQ. The CDR3 runs 17 residues. CDR3 in amino acids: CASSLGAFGLDNEKLFF. In DNA form, the CDR3 reads TGCGCCAGCAGCTTGGGGGCTTTTGGTCTGGATAATGAAAAACTGTTTTTT.

The rearrangement links TRBV20-1 to TRBJ2-1; the D gene is possibly TRBD2 (5 bases). The CDR3 length is 10 residues. The V end lost 5 bases, the J end lost 9 bases, and 8 bases lay between the germline ends. The germline CDR1 and CDR2 sequences are DFQATT and SNEGSKA (reference sequence). The CDR3 loop is CSAARGEQFF. CDR3 nucleotide sequence: TGCAGTGCTGCACGGGGTGAGCAGTTCTTC.

The CDR3 here is CAISESGKETQYF. The CDR3 DNA sequence: TGTGCCATCAGTGAGTCAGGGAAAGAGACCCAGTACTTC. The J gene is TRBJ2-5, the V gene TRBV10-3; D unclear. Per germline, CDR1 ENHRY and CDR2 SYGVKD. The CDR3 consists of 13 residues. V was shortened by 0 bases and J by 3 bases, with 5 bases between the two germline ends.

V is TRBV6-5 and J is TRBJ1-3; D possibly corresponds to TRBD1 (5 bases). CDR1 MNHEY and CDR2 SVGAGI come from the germline V gene. The CDR3 consists of 13 residues. The ends were cut back, 7 bases at V and 3 bases at J, with 10 bases in the middle. DNA of the CDR3: TGTGCCAGCACCTCCGGGGGTGGAAACACCATATATTTT. The encoded protein is CASTSGGGNTIYF.

The table lists this clone with a count of one. This sequence joins TRBV28 and TRBJ1-1; D is ambiguous. The germline V and J ends were trimmed by 7 bases and 3 bases, with 9 bases remaining between them. Germline CDR1 reads MDHEN; CDR2 reads SYDVKM. The CDR3 has 12 residues. CDR3 residues: CASTLMDTEAFF. The CDR3 coding sequence is TGTGCCAGCACCCTTATGGACACTGAAGCTTTCTTT.